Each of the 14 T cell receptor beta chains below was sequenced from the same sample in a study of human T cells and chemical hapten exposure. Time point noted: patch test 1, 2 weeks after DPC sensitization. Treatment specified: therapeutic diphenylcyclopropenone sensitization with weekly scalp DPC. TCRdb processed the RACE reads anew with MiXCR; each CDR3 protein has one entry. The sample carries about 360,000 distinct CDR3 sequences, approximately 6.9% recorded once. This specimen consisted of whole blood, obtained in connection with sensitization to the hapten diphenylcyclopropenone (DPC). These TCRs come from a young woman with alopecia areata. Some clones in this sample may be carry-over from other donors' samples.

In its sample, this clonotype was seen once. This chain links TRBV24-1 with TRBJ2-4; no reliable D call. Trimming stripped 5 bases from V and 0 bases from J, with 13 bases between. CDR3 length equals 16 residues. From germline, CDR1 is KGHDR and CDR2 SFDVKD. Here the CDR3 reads CATSGLAVLAKNIQYF. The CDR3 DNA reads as TGTGCCACCAGTGGACTGGCGGTTCTAGCCAAAAACATTCAGTACTTC.

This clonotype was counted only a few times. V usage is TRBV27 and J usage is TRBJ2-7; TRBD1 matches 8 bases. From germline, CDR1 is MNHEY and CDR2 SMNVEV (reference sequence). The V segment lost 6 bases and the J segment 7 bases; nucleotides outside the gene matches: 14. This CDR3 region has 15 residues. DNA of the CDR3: TGTGCCAGCAGCCTTTCCCGGACAGGGCTTCGAGAGCAGTACTTC. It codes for CASSLSRTGLREQYF.

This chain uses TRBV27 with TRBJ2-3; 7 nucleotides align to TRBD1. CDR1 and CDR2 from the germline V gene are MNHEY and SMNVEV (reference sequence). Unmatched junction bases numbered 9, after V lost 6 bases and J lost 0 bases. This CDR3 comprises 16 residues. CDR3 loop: CASSHLDRASTDTQYF. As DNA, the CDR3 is TGTGCCAGCAGCCACCTAGACAGGGCAAGCACAGATACGCAGTATTTT.

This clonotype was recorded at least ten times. The CDR3 spells CASSSTFVVGLVYEQYF. The CDR3 DNA reads TGTGCCAGCAGCTCAACCTTTGTCGTGGGTCTCGTCTACGAGCAGTACTTC. The V call is TRBV6-2 or TRBV6-3, the J call TRBJ2-7; D remains unclear. V was cut by 6 bases and J by 3 bases, with 24 bases left in between. The CDR3 runs 17 residues. CDR1 and CDR2 (germline): MNHEY, SVGEGT.

CDR3 DNA: TGCGCCAGCAGCTTCACGGGGAGGGAGGTTGGCACTGAAGCTTTCTTT. It specifies CASSFTGREVGTEAFF. This chain links TRBV5-1 with TRBJ1-1; D is ambiguous. The germline V and J ends were trimmed by 2 bases and 4 bases, with 18 bases remaining between them. Germline V gives CDR1 SGHRS, CDR2 YFSETQ. The CDR3 consists of 16 residues.

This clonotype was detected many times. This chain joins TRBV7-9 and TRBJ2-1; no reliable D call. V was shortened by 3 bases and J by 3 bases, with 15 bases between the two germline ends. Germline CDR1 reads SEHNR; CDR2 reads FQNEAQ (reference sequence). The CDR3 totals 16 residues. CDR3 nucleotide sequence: TGTGCCAGCAGCTTTAATAGCCCTAGTGTCTACAATGAGCAGTTCTTC. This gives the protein CASSFNSPSVYNEQFF.

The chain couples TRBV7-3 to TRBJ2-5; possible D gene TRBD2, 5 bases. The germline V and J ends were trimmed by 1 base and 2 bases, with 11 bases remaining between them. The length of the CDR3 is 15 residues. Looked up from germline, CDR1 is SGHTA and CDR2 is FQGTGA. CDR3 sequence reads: CASSLKSGIQETQYF. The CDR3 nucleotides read TGTGCCAGCAGCTTAAAATCGGGGATACAAGAGACCCAGTACTTC.

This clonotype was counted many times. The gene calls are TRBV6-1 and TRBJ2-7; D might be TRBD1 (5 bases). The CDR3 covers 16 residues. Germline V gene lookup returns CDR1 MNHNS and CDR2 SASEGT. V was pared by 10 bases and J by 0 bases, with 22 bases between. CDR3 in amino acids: CATHVELPDNSYEQYF. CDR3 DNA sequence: TGTGCCACCCACGTTGAGCTACCGGACAACTCCTACGAGCAGTACTTC.

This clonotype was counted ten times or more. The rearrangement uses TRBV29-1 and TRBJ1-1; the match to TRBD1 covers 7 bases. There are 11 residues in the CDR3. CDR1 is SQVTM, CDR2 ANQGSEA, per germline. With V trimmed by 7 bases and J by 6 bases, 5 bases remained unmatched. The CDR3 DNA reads TGCAGCGCTGCACAGGGGCCTGAAGCTTTCTTT. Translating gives CSAAQGPEAFF.

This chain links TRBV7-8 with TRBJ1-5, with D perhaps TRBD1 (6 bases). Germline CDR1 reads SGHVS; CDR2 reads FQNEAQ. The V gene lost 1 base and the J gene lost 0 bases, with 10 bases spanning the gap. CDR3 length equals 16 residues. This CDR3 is CASSLEGVASNQPQHF. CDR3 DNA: TGTGCCAGCAGCTTAGAGGGGGTGGCTAGCAATCAGCCCCAGCATTTT.

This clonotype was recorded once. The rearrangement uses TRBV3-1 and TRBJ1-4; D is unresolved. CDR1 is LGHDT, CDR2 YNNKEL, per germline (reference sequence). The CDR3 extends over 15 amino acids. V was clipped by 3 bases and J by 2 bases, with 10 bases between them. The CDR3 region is CASSHLGVTNEKLFF. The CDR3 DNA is TGTGCCAGCAGCCACCTGGGAGTGACTAATGAAAAACTGTTTTTT.

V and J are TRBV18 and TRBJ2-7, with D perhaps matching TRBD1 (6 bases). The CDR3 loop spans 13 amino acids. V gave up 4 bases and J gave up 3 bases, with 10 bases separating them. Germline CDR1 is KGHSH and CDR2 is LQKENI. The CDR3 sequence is CASSQVGGYEQYF. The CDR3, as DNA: TGTGCCAGCTCACAGGTAGGGGGCTACGAGCAGTACTTC.

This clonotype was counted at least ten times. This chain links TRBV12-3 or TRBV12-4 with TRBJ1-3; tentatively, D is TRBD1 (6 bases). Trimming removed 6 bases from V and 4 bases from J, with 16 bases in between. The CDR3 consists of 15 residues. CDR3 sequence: CASSRQVFSGNTIYF. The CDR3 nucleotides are TGTGCCAGCAGCCGACAGGTATTCTCCGGAAACACCATATATTTT.

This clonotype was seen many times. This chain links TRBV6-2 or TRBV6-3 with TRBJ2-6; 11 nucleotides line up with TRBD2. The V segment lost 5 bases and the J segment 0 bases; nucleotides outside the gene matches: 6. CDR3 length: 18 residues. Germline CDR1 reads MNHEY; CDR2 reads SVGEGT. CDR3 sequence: CASSPLAGVPSGANVLTF. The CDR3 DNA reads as TGTGCCAGCAGTCCACTAGCGGGGGTTCCCTCTGGGGCCAACGTCCTGACTTTC.